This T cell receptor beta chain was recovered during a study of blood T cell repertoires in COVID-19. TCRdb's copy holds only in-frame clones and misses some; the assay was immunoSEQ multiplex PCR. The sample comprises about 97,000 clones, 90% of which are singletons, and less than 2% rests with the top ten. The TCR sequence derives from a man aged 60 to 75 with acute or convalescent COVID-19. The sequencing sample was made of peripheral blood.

The CDR3: CASSELEYYGYTF. The CDR3 bases are TGCGCCAGCAGTGAGTTAGAATACTATGGCTACACCTTC. V gene TRBV10-2 combines with J gene TRBJ1-2; D ambiguous. The germline V gene encodes CDR1 WSHSY and CDR2 SAAADI. Deletions cut 1 base from V and 3 bases from J, with 6 bases between. This CDR3 has 13 residues.